One sample yielded the 9 T cell receptor beta chains listed below, sequenced in a study of fetal regulatory T cell absence and autoimmunity. Assay: immunoSEQ multiplex PCR; the TCRdb copy retains only in-frame clones and omits some. The repertoire holds some 87,000 clones, 55% to 75% seen once, with roughly 2% in the top ten. Sequenced: pancreas tissue. The receptor source for this set is a male donor with IPEX syndrome.

The chain joins TRBV4-2 to TRBJ2-3; 10 bases agree with TRBD2. With 0 bases clipped from V and 3 bases from J, the junction kept 3 bases outside the gene matches. Germline V lookup: CDR1 LGHNA, CDR2 YNFKEQ. The CDR3 totals 16 residues. The chain's CDR3 is CASSQERAGGTDTQYF. As DNA, the CDR3 is TGTGCCAGCAGCCAAGAGAGAGCGGGGGGGACAGATACGCAGTATTTT.

The chain combines TRBV27 with TRBJ2-1; the match to TRBD2 covers 12 bases. The CDR3 has 16 residues. The V and J ends lost 3 bases and 0 bases, in that order; junction bases with no gene match: 0. The germline V gene encodes CDR1 MNHEY and CDR2 SMNVEV (reference sequence). The CDR3 is CASSLTSGSSYNEQFF. DNA for the CDR3: TGTGCCAGCAGTTTGACTAGCGGGAGCTCCTACAATGAGCAGTTCTTC.

The chain joins TRBV7-2 to TRBJ1-1; possibly TRBD1 for D (5 bases). V gave up 5 bases and J gave up 3 bases, with 10 bases separating them. CDR3 length: 13 amino acids. Germline CDR1 SGHTA, CDR2 FQGNSA. The CDR3, as DNA: TGTGCCAGCAGCATCAGGGTCTACACTGAAGCTTTCTTT. Protein product: CASSIRVYTEAFF.

This clone was seen a single time. This chain joins TRBV6-5 and TRBJ2-7; possibly TRBD2 for D (6 bases). CDR3 length: 15 residues. V dropped 6 bases and J dropped 7 bases, with 22 bases sitting between them. Looked up from germline, CDR1 is MNHEY and CDR2 is SVGAGI. The CDR3 DNA follows: TGTGCCAGCAGACTTCTGGCGGGGATACCTAGGGAGCAGTACTTC. Its protein product is CASRLLAGIPREQYF.

This clone was picked up a small number of times. This chain connects TRBV7-2 to TRBJ2-5, with 8 bases identical to TRBD2. Germline CDR1 and CDR2: SGHTA and FQGNSA. V lost 4 bases to trimming and J lost 5 bases; unmatched junction nucleotides: 9. This CDR3 contains 15 residues. Written as DNA, the CDR3 is TGTGCCAGCAGCTCATTCGTTAGCGGGGAGGAGACCCAGTACTTC. Translating gives CASSSFVSGEETQYF.

V and J are TRBV29-1 and TRBJ2-5, with D maybe TRBD1 (6 bases). Germline V gene sequence: CDR1 SQVTM, CDR2 ANQGSEA. The ends were cut back, 4 bases at V and 4 bases at J, with 19 bases in the middle. The CDR3 loop spans 15 amino acids. CDR3 protein: CSVATGTGKGETQYF. In DNA, the CDR3 is TGCAGCGTTGCCACCGGAACAGGGAAGGGAGAGACCCAGTACTTC.

The chain recombines TRBV18 with TRBJ1-1; the match to TRBD1 covers 7 bases. CDR1 is KGHSH and CDR2 is LQKENI in the germline V gene. The junction had 10 bases not matched to a gene; V was cut back by 6 bases and J by 3 bases. The CDR3 covers 15 residues. The CDR3, as DNA: TGTGCCAGCTCGCGCAACAGGGGAAGGGACACTGAAGCTTTCTTT. This encodes CASSRNRGRDTEAFF.

The rearrangement joins TRBV19 to TRBJ1-2, with 8 bases aligning to TRBD1. Germline V gene sequence: CDR1 LNHDA, CDR2 SQIVND (reference sequence). The CDR3 runs to 14 residues. V was clipped by 9 bases and J by 4 bases; unmatched bases: 10. For the CDR3, the DNA is TGTGCCAGCTCCCGTCAGGGGGCGCGCTATGGCTACACCTTC. The encoded protein is CASSRQGARYGYTF.

The CDR3, as DNA: TGTGCCAGCAGCCTACCCGGGGAGGAAAAACTGTTTTTT. Translating gives CASSLPGEEKLFF. The V call is TRBV5-6, the J call TRBJ1-4, with no clear D. V lost 4 bases and J 8 bases, leaving 12 bases between the germline ends. CDR1 is SGHDT and CDR2 is YYEEEE in the germline V gene. The CDR3 runs to 13 residues.